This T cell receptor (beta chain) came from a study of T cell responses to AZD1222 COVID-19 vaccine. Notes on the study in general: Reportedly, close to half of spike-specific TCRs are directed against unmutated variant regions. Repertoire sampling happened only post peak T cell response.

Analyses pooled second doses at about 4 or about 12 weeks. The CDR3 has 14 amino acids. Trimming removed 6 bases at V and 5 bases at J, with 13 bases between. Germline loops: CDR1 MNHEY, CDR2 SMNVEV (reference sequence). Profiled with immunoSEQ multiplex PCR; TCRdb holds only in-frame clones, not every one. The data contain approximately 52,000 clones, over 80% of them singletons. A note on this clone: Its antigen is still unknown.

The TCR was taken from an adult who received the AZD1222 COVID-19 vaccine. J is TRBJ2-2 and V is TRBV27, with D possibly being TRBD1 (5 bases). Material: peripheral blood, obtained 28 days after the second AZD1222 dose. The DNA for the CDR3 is TGTGCCAGCAGGGGGCGAGTCCATACCGGGGAGCTGTTTTTT. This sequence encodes CASRGRVHTGELFF.